The 17 T cell receptor beta chains below come from one sample, sequenced in a study of CD8 T cells in Susac syndrome. Random-hexamer reverse transcription was applied to roughly 0.5 to 1 ug RNA. TCRdb re-derived calls from the immunoSEQ multiplex PCR reads in MiXCR, one entry per CDR3 protein. Counted here are around 170,000 distinct CDR3 sequences, 90% to 96% occurring once; the ten biggest clones make up 0.098%. Sequences were obtained from CD4+ T cells from PBMCs. The receptors derive from a human donor with Susac syndrome.

The rearrangement links TRBV9 to TRBJ1-3; TRBD1 matches 7 bases. Germline CDR1 is SGDLS and CDR2 is YYNGEE. There are 15 residues in the CDR3. V lost 5 bases to trimming and J lost 3 bases; unmatched junction nucleotides: 8. The CDR3, as DNA: TGTGCCAGCAGTGCGACAGGGCGGGATGGAAACACCATATATTTT. It yields the protein CASSATGRDGNTIYF.

This chain uses TRBV6-2 or TRBV6-3 with TRBJ2-1; 8 positions agree with TRBD2. After removal of 0 bases from V and 5 bases from J, the junction contained 6 bases not matched to a gene. Per germline, CDR1 MNHEY and CDR2 SVGEGT. This CDR3 is 16 amino acids long. The CDR3 spells CASSYSQRGPNNEQFF. CDR3 nucleotides: TGTGCCAGCAGTTACTCCCAGCGGGGGCCGAACAATGAGCAGTTCTTC.

This rearrangement joins TRBV27 to TRBJ2-7, with 7 bases matching TRBD2. The CDR3 totals 14 residues. CDR1 is MNHEY and CDR2 is SMNVEV in the germline V gene (reference sequence). V shed 5 bases, J shed 3 bases, and the junction held 7 bases outside the gene matches. CDR3 in amino acids: CASSRDGTNYEQYF. In DNA form, the CDR3 reads TGTGCCAGCAGTCGGGATGGGACTAACTACGAGCAGTACTTC.

J is TRBJ1-1 and V is TRBV20-1; D is possibly TRBD1 (5 bases). This CDR3 spans 13 amino acids. Trimming pared 3 bases from V and 5 bases from J, leaving 13 bases between. Germline V CDR1 and CDR2: DFQATT, SNEGSKA (reference sequence). The CDR3 protein is CSARRREGTEAFF. The CDR3 DNA follows: TGCAGTGCTAGGAGGCGGGAGGGGACTGAAGCTTTCTTT.

This chain links TRBV28 with TRBJ2-5; TRBD2 matches 7 bases. CDR3 length equals 17 residues. CDR1 MDHEN and CDR2 SYDVKM come from the germline V gene. Trimming cost V 4 bases and J 4 bases; bases outside gene matches: 15. The CDR3 loop reads CASSSPSGPQFLETQYF. CDR3 DNA sequence: TGTGCCAGCAGTTCCCCTAGCGGCCCTCAATTCCTAGAGACCCAGTACTTC.

The genes are TRBV18 and TRBJ1-1; the D gene is possibly TRBD1 (6 bases). Per the germline V gene, CDR1 is KGHSH and CDR2 is LQKENI. V lost 2 bases and J 3 bases, leaving 10 bases between the germline ends. The CDR3 loop spans 14 amino acids. CDR3 protein: CASSPGQSDTEAFF. CDR3 DNA sequence: TGTGCCAGCTCACCAGGACAGTCGGACACTGAAGCTTTCTTT.

This chain uses TRBV24-1 with TRBJ2-5, with D unresolved. The germline CDR1 and CDR2 sequences are KGHDR and SFDVKD. The CDR3 contains 15 residues. Deletions cut 4 bases from V and 4 bases from J, with 15 bases between. CDR3 loop: CATSDVDGNRETQYF. The DNA of the CDR3 is TGTGCCACCAGTGACGTGGACGGAAACCGAGAGACCCAGTACTTC.

This chain links TRBV29-1 with TRBJ2-2; 16 nucleotides match TRBD2. With 1 base clipped from V and 6 bases from J, the junction kept 8 bases outside the gene matches. The CDR3 has 18 residues. Germline CDR1 reads SQVTM; CDR2 reads ANQGSEA. CDR3 DNA sequence: TGCAGCGTTGAAGGAAGGGGACTAGCGGGGGGGTTCGCCGGGGAGCTGTTTTTT. Amino acid sequence: CSVEGRGLAGGFAGELFF.

The J gene is TRBJ1-6, the V gene TRBV7-9, with 8 bases that match TRBD1. The germline V gene encodes CDR1 SEHNR and CDR2 FQNEAQ (reference sequence). The CDR3 spans 14 residues. V lost 5 bases and J lost 7; bases outside the gene matches: 4. Here the CDR3 reads CASSLGQENSPLHF. Here the CDR3 DNA reads TGTGCCAGCAGCCTGGGACAGGAGAATTCACCCCTCCACTTT.

This chain uses TRBV3-1 with TRBJ1-5, with TRBD1 identical over 7 bases. J lost 7 bases, V lost 1 base, and 1 base had no gene match. This CDR3 spans 13 amino acids. Germline values: CDR1 LGHDT, CDR2 YNNKEL (reference sequence). Here the CDR3 reads CASSQGDSQPQHF. DNA for the CDR3: TGTGCCAGCAGCCAAGGGGACAGCCAGCCCCAGCATTTT.

The gene calls are TRBV20-1 and TRBJ2-5; TRBD2 matches 8 bases. The CDR3 sequence is 13 residues long. Germline V gene lookup returns CDR1 DFQATT and CDR2 SNEGSKA (reference sequence). In DNA, the CDR3 is TGCAGACCCAGGACTAGCCGCCAAGAGACCCAGTACTTC. Translation: CRPRTSRQETQYF.

This clonotype was counted a few times. V gene TRBV5-4 combines with J gene TRBJ2-3, with D hard to call. Between the trimmed V and J ends, which lost 1 base and 6 bases, there was a span of 12 bases. The V gene's germline CDR1 is SGHNT and CDR2 YYREEE (reference sequence). CDR3 length: 14 amino acids. The DNA for the CDR3 is TGTGCCAGCAGCTTGACCGCGCGGCCCGATACGCAGTATTTT. This sequence encodes CASSLTARPDTQYF.

For the CDR3, the DNA is TGTGCCTGGTGTGGGATAGTCGGGGATTCACCCCTCCACTTT. Residues: CAWCGIVGDSPLHF. The V call is TRBV30, the J call TRBJ1-6; D is unclear. The CDR3 loop spans 14 amino acids. V lost 5 bases to trimming and J lost 8 bases, with 16 bases between them. CDR1 and CDR2 from the germline V gene are GTSNPN and SVGIG (reference sequence).

This clonotype came up a few times. V is TRBV20-1 and J is TRBJ1-2; D not certain. With 4 bases removed from V and 7 bases from J, the gap between germline ends came to 13 bases. The CDR3 consists of 12 residues. Germline values: CDR1 DFQATT, CDR2 SNEGSKA (reference sequence). The DNA for the CDR3 is TGCAGTGCTATTTCGGGTTCGAGTGGCTACACCTTC. Its protein is CSAISGSSGYTF.

CDR3 residues: CAIKPGPAAEAFF. CDR3 DNA: TGTGCCATCAAACCGGGGCCAGCGGCTGAAGCTTTCTTT. The V and J genes are TRBV10-3 and TRBJ1-1; tentatively, D is TRBD1 (5 bases). Trimming took off 7 bases at V and 6 bases at J, with 15 bases between the two ends. The CDR3 contains 13 residues. Germline CDR1 is ENHRY and CDR2 is SYGVKD.

The rearrangement uses TRBV6-6 and TRBJ1-1, with no clear D. This CDR3 has 15 residues. The V end was cut by 0 bases, the J end by 4 bases, with 12 bases between. The germline V gene encodes CDR1 MNHNY and CDR2 SVGAGI (reference sequence). The CDR3 is CASSYSWVHGTEAFF. In nucleotides, the CDR3 is TGTGCCAGCAGTTACTCCTGGGTCCACGGCACTGAAGCTTTCTTT.

V and J are TRBV5-1 and TRBJ2-2; D tentatively reads TRBD1 or TRBD2 (5 bases each). The germline gives CDR1 SGHRS, CDR2 YFSETQ. The CDR3 sequence is 16 residues long. Trimming shortened V by 6 bases and J by 7 bases, and 22 bases separated the two germline ends. The CDR3 sequence: CASTPLGTQKGGELFF. The CDR3 DNA follows: TGCGCCAGCACCCCTCTAGGGACGCAAAAAGGCGGGGAGCTGTTTTTT.